This T cell receptor (beta chain) is from a study of control samples from healthy donors and cancer patients. Trimming left V 4 bases short and J 12 bases short, with 24 bases between. Germline lookup yields CDR1 MNHEY and CDR2 SVGAGI. This CDR3 spans 16 amino acids. Repertoires were generated with immunoSEQ multiplex PCR, while TCRdb's copy carries only in-frame clones and drops some. The sample lists about 160,000 clones, 96% occurring once. The source is a woman in her twenties or thirties in good health. The sample consisted of blood. V gene TRBV6-5 combines with J gene TRBJ1-4; unclear D gene. Here the CDR3 DNA reads TGTGCCAGCAGTTCCCCCGCCAGGACGGCCGGATGGGAACTGTTTTTT. Its translation is CASSSPARTAGWELFF.